Below are 12 T cell receptor beta chains sequenced from a single sample in a study of blood T cell repertoires in COVID-19. Libraries were prepared by immunoSEQ multiplex PCR; TCRdb keeps only in-frame clonotypes and omits some of them. The sample gives about 23,000 clones, 90% to 95% of which show up once; 3.5% to 4.5% is in the top ten. Sample: peripheral blood. The receptor source for this set is a woman in her fifties or sixties with active COVID-19.

This clone was detected once. J is TRBJ2-5 and V is TRBV5-4; TRBD1 might be the D (5 bases). CDR1 SGHNT and CDR2 YYREEE come from the germline V gene (reference sequence). CDR3 length: 13 residues. The V gene lost 1 base and the J gene lost 2 bases, with 6 bases spanning the gap. CDR3 region: CASSLRQQETQYF. CDR3 bases: TGTGCCAGCAGCTTGAGACAGCAAGAGACCCAGTACTTC.

The chain joins TRBV5-4 to TRBJ2-1, with D unresolved. Deletions cut 4 bases from V and 3 bases from J, with 14 bases between. The CDR3 extends over 15 amino acids. Germline V gene data show CDR1 as SGHNT and CDR2 as YYREEE (reference sequence). CDR3 DNA sequence: TGTGCCAGCAGCCGAACCTCTTCCGGCTACAATGAGCAGTTCTTC. As protein: CASSRTSSGYNEQFF.

This chain uses TRBV6-5 with TRBJ1-1; D is undetermined. Trimming cost V 4 bases and J 1 base, with 13 bases left between them. From germline, CDR1 is MNHEY and CDR2 SVGAGI. This CDR3 has 15 residues. CDR3 residues: CASSSQLTWNTEAFF. As DNA, the CDR3 is TGTGCCAGCAGTTCCCAATTAACTTGGAACACTGAAGCTTTCTTT.

The chain employs TRBV5-1 and TRBJ2-3; TRBD2 agrees at 15 bases. V was pared by 3 bases and J by 1 base, with 6 bases of the junction left unmatched. Germline CDR1 reads SGHRS; CDR2 reads YFSETQ. The CDR3 spans 18 residues. In DNA, the CDR3 is TGCGCCAGCAGCTCGGGACTAGCGGGAGGCAAGGGCACAGATACGCAGTATTTT. It specifies CASSSGLAGGKGTDTQYF. Full variable domain (remainder filled in from reference TRBV5-1 and TRBJ2-3): KAGVTQTPRYLIKTRGQQVTLSCSPISGHRSVSWYQQTPGQGLQFLFEYFSETQRNKGNFPGRFSGRQFSNSRSEMNVSTLELGDSALYLCASSSGLAGGKGTDTQYFGPGTRLTVL.

The rearrangement joins TRBV5-1 to TRBJ2-5; unclear D gene. Germline V gene data show CDR1 as SGHRS and CDR2 as YFSETQ. The length of the CDR3 is 15 residues. Trimming removed 0 bases from V and 4 bases from J, with 13 bases in between. The CDR3, as DNA: TGCGCCAGCAGCTTGGCCGCGCATTTACTAGAGACCCAGTACTTC. Protein sequence: CASSLAAHLLETQYF.

This rearrangement joins TRBV5-1 to TRBJ1-1; 7 nucleotides match TRBD1. V was clipped by 3 bases and J by 3 bases; unmatched bases: 11. The germline V gene encodes CDR1 SGHRS and CDR2 YFSETQ. This CDR3 is 16 amino acids long. CDR3 protein: CASSWQGVSRDTEAFF. DNA of the CDR3: TGCGCCAGCAGCTGGCAGGGGGTATCGCGCGACACTGAAGCTTTCTTT. The variable domain in full, with the rest retrieved from reference TRBV5-1 and TRBJ1-1, is KAGVTQTPRYLIKTRGQQVTLSCSPISGHRSVSWYQQTPGQGLQFLFEYFSETQRNKGNFPGRFSGRQFSNSRSEMNVSTLELGDSALYLCASSWQGVSRDTEAFFGQGTRLTVV.

The V call is TRBV6-6, the J call TRBJ1-2; D gene ambiguous. The CDR3 totals 13 residues. V was pared by 3 bases and J by 0 bases, with 5 bases between. Germline CDR1 reads MNHNY; CDR2 reads SVGAGI (reference sequence). This chain's CDR3 is CASSYGANYGYTF. The CDR3, as DNA: TGTGCCAGCAGTTATGGAGCTAACTATGGCTACACCTTC.

The rearrangement joins TRBV2 to TRBJ2-5; 8 bases fit TRBD1. The germline V gene has CDR1 SNHLY and CDR2 FYNNEI. The length of the CDR3 is 16 residues. Losses at the gene ends were 2 bases for V and 2 bases for J; bases not matched to a gene: 7. CDR3 loop: CASSETLTGGQETQYF. Here the CDR3 DNA reads TGTGCCAGCAGTGAAACTCTTACAGGGGGGCAAGAGACCCAGTACTTC.

This clone has only one observation. The CDR3 sequence: CASSPVPTGYGYTF. The CDR3 DNA reads as TGTGCCAGCAGTCCAGTTCCGACAGGGTATGGCTACACCTTC. This sequence joins TRBV28 and TRBJ1-2; 7 bases line up with TRBD1. This CDR3 has 14 amino acids. In germline, CDR1 is MDHEN, CDR2 SYDVKM. V shed 5 bases, J shed 5 bases, and the junction held 8 bases outside the gene matches.

The V gene is TRBV28, the J gene TRBJ2-1; D remains ambiguous. The length of the CDR3 is 14 residues. Trimming removed 8 bases from V and 0 bases from J, with 11 bases in between. CDR1 is MDHEN and CDR2 is SYDVKM in the germline V gene. CDR3 sequence reads: CASRVDSSYNEQFF. In DNA form, the CDR3 reads TGTGCCAGCCGGGTCGATAGCTCCTACAATGAGCAGTTCTTC.

V usage is TRBV6-2 or TRBV6-3 and J usage is TRBJ1-5, with TRBD1 as a possible D gene (6 bases). The CDR3 spans 13 residues. The V end was cut by 5 bases, the J end by 4 bases, with 9 bases between. Germline CDR1 is MNHEY and CDR2 is SVGEGT. CDR3 in amino acids: CASSTQGNQPQHF. CDR3 coding DNA: TGTGCCAGCAGTACTCAGGGGAATCAGCCCCAGCATTTT.

The chain couples TRBV2 to TRBJ2-3; D is uncertain. Germline V gene data show CDR1 as SNHLY and CDR2 as FYNNEI. The ends were cut back, 6 bases at V and 5 bases at J, with 9 bases in the middle. The CDR3 loop spans 12 amino acids. Here the CDR3 reads CASRREEDTQYF. DNA for the CDR3: TGTGCCAGCAGGAGAGAGGAAGATACGCAGTATTTT.